Presented here are 22 T cell receptor beta chains from one specimen sequenced in a study of cytomegalovirus exposure and HLA in healthy donors. PCR was performed using 60 Vbeta and 13 Jbeta primers. The method was immunoSEQ multiplex PCR; TCRdb's version includes in-frame clones alone and lacks a portion of them. The table counts tens of thousands of clones; about 0.61% lies in the top ten. Material: PBMCs. The origin of the receptors is a man aged 50 to 59 in good health and CMV-seronegative.

J is TRBJ1-5 and V is TRBV28; unclear D gene. Trimming took off 2 bases at V and 0 bases at J, with 8 bases between the two ends. CDR1 is MDHEN, CDR2 SYDVKM, per germline. This CDR3 is 15 amino acids long. The CDR3 here is CASSLVRYSNQPQHF. The CDR3 DNA reads TGTGCCAGCAGTTTAGTCAGGTATAGCAATCAGCCCCAGCATTTT.

The chain recombines TRBV6-6 with TRBJ2-7, with TRBD2 as a possible D gene (6 bases). The CDR3 runs 14 residues. The V end was cut by 7 bases, the J end by 0 bases, with 13 bases between. Per germline, CDR1 MNHNY and CDR2 SVGAGI (reference sequence). The CDR3 DNA sequence: TGTGCCAGCACTTCAGGAGGGAGCTCCTACGAGCAGTACTTC. Protein sequence: CASTSGGSSYEQYF.

J is TRBJ2-5 and V is TRBV7-9; 8 bases are a match to TRBD2. Germline CDR1 and CDR2: SEHNR and FQNEAQ (reference sequence). V lost 5 bases to trimming and J lost 5 bases; unmatched junction nucleotides: 10. The CDR3 runs 15 residues. CDR3 amino acids: CASSPTGTSHETQYF. The CDR3 DNA is TGTGCCAGCAGCCCCACCGGGACTAGTCATGAGACCCAGTACTTC.

CDR3: CASSFWNRQIVDTEAFF. The CDR3 DNA follows: TGTGCCAGCAGCTTCTGGAACAGGCAAATTGTTGACACTGAAGCTTTCTTT. This chain uses TRBV5-6 with TRBJ1-1; TRBD1 might be the D (5 bases). This CDR3 contains 17 residues. CDR1 SGHDT and CDR2 YYEEEE come from the germline V gene. V was shortened by 2 bases and J by 3 bases, with 20 bases between the two germline ends.

V gene TRBV5-5 combines with J gene TRBJ2-1; 12 bases map to TRBD2. The CDR3 spans 14 residues. Trimming at V came to 1 base and at J to 14 bases, leaving 7 bases not matched to a gene. Germline V gene data show CDR1 as SGHKS and CDR2 as YYEKEE (reference sequence). Here the CDR3 reads CASSLILAGGRKFF. The CDR3 region has the DNA TGTGCCAGCAGCTTGATTCTAGCGGGGGGGCGTAAGTTCTTC.

The V call is TRBV5-4, the J call TRBJ1-1; unclear D gene. V was trimmed by 0 bases and J by 8 bases, leaving 8 bases between them. The CDR3 has 12 amino acids. Germline CDR1 SGHNT, CDR2 YYREEE (reference sequence). CDR3 sequence reads: CASSLGPIEAFF. CDR3 nucleotides: TGTGCCAGCAGCTTGGGGCCGATAGAAGCTTTCTTT.

The V call is TRBV28, the J call TRBJ2-1; 7 bases map to TRBD2. The germline V gene encodes CDR1 MDHEN and CDR2 SYDVKM. The CDR3 loop spans 15 amino acids. Losses at the gene ends were 2 bases for V and 7 bases for J; bases not matched to a gene: 8. CDR3 sequence: CASSLRELARNEQFF. DNA for the CDR3: TGTGCCAGCAGTTTACGAGAACTAGCGAGAAATGAGCAGTTCTTC.

The gene calls are TRBV29-1 and TRBJ2-7, with D possibly matching TRBD2 (6 bases). Trimming removed 2 bases at V and 2 bases at J, with 13 bases between. CDR3 length: 14 amino acids. Germline V gene sequence: CDR1 SQVTM, CDR2 ANQGSEA. The DNA for the CDR3 is TGCAGCGTTGAAACCGGGGGTGGTGCCTACGAGCAGTACTTC. It specifies CSVETGGGAYEQYF.

The chain employs TRBV9 and TRBJ1-1, with TRBD1 identical over 8 bases. CDR1 is SGDLS and CDR2 is YYNGEE in the germline V gene. The CDR3 sequence is 13 residues long. After removal of 1 base from V and 11 bases from J, the junction contained 7 bases not matched to a gene. The DNA of the CDR3 is TGTGCCAGCAGCGTATCAGGGGGCACTCGGGCTTTCTTT. Translating gives CASSVSGGTRAFF.

This chain uses TRBV15 with TRBJ2-1; 7 nucleotides align to TRBD1. The CDR3 covers 16 residues. The V gene end was trimmed by 5 bases and the J gene end by 7 bases; junction bases not matched to a gene: 14. Germline values: CDR1 LNHNV, CDR2 YYDKDF (reference sequence). CDR3 residues: CATSGFLKGQLNEQFF. In nucleotides, the CDR3 is TGTGCCACCAGCGGATTTCTCAAGGGACAGTTGAATGAGCAGTTCTTC.

The chain employs TRBV2 and TRBJ1-5; D might be TRBD1 (5 bases). The CDR3 is made up of 15 amino acids. CDR1 is SNHLY and CDR2 is FYNNEI in the germline V gene. V lost 6 bases and J lost 6, with 18 bases in between. CDR3 nucleotides: TGTGCCAGCAGCGCCTTGGGGCAGGGAATTCAGCCCCAGCATTTT. It yields the protein CASSALGQGIQPQHF.

The chain combines TRBV5-1 with TRBJ2-3; a possible D gene is TRBD2 (5 bases). The CDR3 is made up of 14 amino acids. Between the trimmed V and J ends, which lost 6 bases and 4 bases, there was a span of 15 bases. CDR1 and CDR2 from the germline V gene are SGHRS and YFSETQ. CDR3 DNA: TGCGCCAGCATGTCCGGACTTCATTCAGATACGCAGTATTTT. Its protein is CASMSGLHSDTQYF.

The CDR3, as DNA: TGTGCCAGCAGCTTAGGGGGCACTAACACTGAAGCTTTCTTT. Translation gives CASSLGGTNTEAFF. The chain links TRBV13 to TRBJ1-1; no definite D call. The CDR3 has 14 amino acids. The germline CDR1 and CDR2 sequences are PRHDT and FYEKMQ (reference sequence). Trimming pared 0 bases from V and 2 bases from J, leaving 7 bases between.

J is TRBJ2-7 and V is TRBV6-6, with D perhaps TRBD1 (6 bases). The CDR3 is 15 residues long. The germline gives CDR1 MNHNY, CDR2 SVGAGI (reference sequence). Trimming pared 4 bases from V and 1 base from J, leaving 14 bases between. The DNA of the CDR3 is TGTGCCAGCAGTTCTTTCGACAGGCGATCCTACGAGCAGTACTTC. This translates into CASSSFDRRSYEQYF.

This chain connects TRBV6-1 to TRBJ1-5; D unresolved. There are 15 residues in the CDR3. The V end was cut by 1 base, the J end by 7 bases, with 14 bases between. Per the germline V gene, CDR1 is MNHNS and CDR2 is SASEGT. The CDR3 loop reads CASSEGAHSTQPQHF. The CDR3 coding sequence is TGTGCCAGCAGTGAAGGCGCCCACAGTACCCAGCCCCAGCATTTT.

The chain couples TRBV29-1 to TRBJ1-2, with D hard to call. The CDR3 loop spans 12 amino acids. The germline gives CDR1 SQVTM, CDR2 ANQGSEA. V was trimmed by 4 bases and J by 1 base, leaving 7 bases between them. CDR3 amino acids: CSVGELNYGYTF. The DNA of the CDR3 is TGCAGCGTTGGTGAGCTTAACTATGGCTACACCTTC.

The genes are TRBV9 and TRBJ2-7, with D possibly being TRBD1 (6 bases). Germline V lookup: CDR1 SGDLS, CDR2 YYNGEE. V was cut by 3 bases and J by 2 bases, with 15 bases left in between. This CDR3 region has 15 residues. CDR3: CASSARGPLAYEQYF. The CDR3 nucleotides read TGTGCCAGCAGCGCCAGGGGCCCCCTCGCCTACGAGCAGTACTTC.

The V gene is TRBV5-1, the J gene TRBJ2-7; D not resolved. Germline loops: CDR1 SGHRS, CDR2 YFSETQ. The CDR3 covers 14 residues. Trimming removed 1 base at V and 2 bases at J, with 10 bases between. The DNA of the CDR3 is TGCGCCAGCAGCTTGCTGACACCCACCTACGAGCAGTACTTC. Amino acid sequence: CASSLLTPTYEQYF. The full variable domain, rest sourced from reference TRBV5-1 and TRBJ2-7, is KAGVTQTPRYLIKTRGQQVTLSCSPISGHRSVSWYQQTPGQGLQFLFEYFSETQRNKGNFPGRFSGRQFSNSRSEMNVSTLELGDSALYLCASSLLTPTYEQYFGPGTRLTVT.

This chain uses TRBV7-8 with TRBJ1-6; 11 nucleotides line up with TRBD1. Germline CDR1 reads SGHVS; CDR2 reads FQNEAQ. The CDR3 runs 15 residues. V dropped 2 bases and J dropped 14; count of bases not matched to a gene: 8. The CDR3 reads CASSLWTGGLRALHF. As DNA, the CDR3 is TGTGCCAGCAGCTTATGGACAGGGGGCCTTCGGGCCCTCCACTTT.

J is TRBJ2-1 and V is TRBV5-1, with TRBD2 matching 9 bases. Unmatched junction bases numbered 3, after V lost 0 bases and J lost 5 bases. CDR3 length: 15 residues. The germline V gene has CDR1 SGHRS and CDR2 YFSETQ. CDR3 in DNA: TGCGCCAGCAGCTTGGGACTAGCGGAGGACAATGAGCAGTTCTTC. Encoded protein: CASSLGLAEDNEQFF.

V is TRBV30 and J is TRBJ2-5; 12 nucleotides agree with TRBD1. Germline lookup yields CDR1 GTSNPN and CDR2 SVGIG (reference sequence). This CDR3 region has 13 residues. With V trimmed by 7 bases and J by 9 bases, 9 bases remained unmatched. Here the CDR3 reads CAFIPGQGASQYF. As DNA, the CDR3 is TGTGCCTTCATACCGGGACAGGGGGCATCCCAGTACTTC. Combining the CDR3 with reference TRBV30 and TRBJ2-5 gives the whole variable domain SQTIHQWPATLVQPVGSPLSLECTVEGTSNPNLYWYRQAAGRGLQLLFYSVGIGQISSEVPQNLSASRPQDRQFILSSKKLLLSDSGFYLCAFIPGQGASQYFGPGTRLLVL.

The chain is built from TRBV5-4 and TRBJ2-7; possibly TRBD2 for D (6 bases). The V and J ends lost 4 bases and 2 bases respectively, with 16 bases between them. This CDR3 has 15 residues. Germline CDR1 reads SGHNT; CDR2 reads YYREEE (reference sequence). CDR3 sequence: CASSQFGTLTYEQYF. Here the CDR3 DNA reads TGTGCCAGCAGCCAGTTCGGGACTTTGACCTACGAGCAGTACTTC.